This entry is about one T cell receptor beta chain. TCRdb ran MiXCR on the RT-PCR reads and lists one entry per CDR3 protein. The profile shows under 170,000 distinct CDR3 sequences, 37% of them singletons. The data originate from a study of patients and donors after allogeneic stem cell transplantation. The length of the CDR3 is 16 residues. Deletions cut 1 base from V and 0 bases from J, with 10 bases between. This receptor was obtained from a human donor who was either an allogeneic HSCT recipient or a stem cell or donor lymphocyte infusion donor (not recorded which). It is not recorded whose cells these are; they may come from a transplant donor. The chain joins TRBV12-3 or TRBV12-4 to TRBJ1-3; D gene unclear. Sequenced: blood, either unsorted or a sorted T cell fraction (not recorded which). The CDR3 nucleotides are TGTGCCAGCAGTTTAGTTCCGGGAGGCTCTGGAAACACCATATATTTT. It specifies CASSLVPGGSGNTIYF.